A single sample is the source of the 9 T cell receptor beta chains below, sequenced in a study of blood T cell repertoires in COVID-19. Here immunoSEQ multiplex PCR was the method, and the copy in TCRdb shows in-frame clones only, minus some. This sample has roughly 200,000 clones, with 85% found just once. Sequenced input: PBMCs or T cells enriched from blood (not recorded which). The receptor set was obtained from a man aged 35 to 55 who had recovered from COVID-19.

The CDR3 spells CASSTALGQGNNGYTF. CDR3 nucleotide sequence: TGTGCCAGTAGTACCGCCCTGGGACAGGGGAACAATGGCTACACCTTC. The V and J genes are TRBV19 and TRBJ1-2; 10 bases are shared with TRBD1. The CDR3 extends over 16 amino acids. The V gene end was trimmed by 4 bases and the J gene end by 6 bases; junction bases not matched to a gene: 11. Germline V gene sequence: CDR1 LNHDA, CDR2 SQIVND (reference sequence).

The rearrangement uses TRBV5-5 and TRBJ1-2; 7 positions agree with TRBD1. Losses at the gene ends were 0 bases for V and 0 bases for J; bases not matched to a gene: 5. Germline CDR1 and CDR2: SGHKS and YYEKEE (reference sequence). The CDR3 has 16 residues. The CDR3 is CASSLEQGPTNYGYTF. The CDR3 region has the DNA TGTGCCAGCAGCTTGGAACAGGGGCCAACTAACTATGGCTACACCTTC.

DNA for the CDR3: TGTGCCACTTGTGGACAGGGGACCTACGAGCAGTACTTC. It translates to CATCGQGTYEQYF. The V and J genes are TRBV24-1 and TRBJ2-7; 9 nucleotides agree with TRBD1. Trimming removed 10 bases from V and 2 bases from J; junction bases left unmatched: 5. This CDR3 contains 13 residues. Germline V lookup: CDR1 KGHDR, CDR2 SFDVKD.

V usage is TRBV2 and J usage is TRBJ1-2; the match to TRBD1 covers 9 bases. Germline CDR1 and CDR2: SNHLY and FYNNEI. The CDR3 consists of 13 residues. V gave up 11 bases and J gave up 2 bases; unmatched junction bases: 6. CDR3 DNA: TGTGCCCTCGGGGGGACAGGGAACTATGGCTACACCTTC. As protein: CALGGTGNYGYTF.

The J gene is TRBJ2-5, the V gene TRBV19, with 7 nucleotides matching TRBD1. The CDR3 sequence is 13 residues long. V lost 4 bases, J lost 5 bases, and 4 bases stayed unmatched. The germline gives CDR1 LNHDA, CDR2 SQIVND (reference sequence). The CDR3 spells CASSKTGYETQYF. The CDR3 DNA reads TGTGCCAGTAGTAAGACAGGGTACGAGACCCAGTACTTC.

The chain joins TRBV5-3 to TRBJ2-1, with 12 bases fitting TRBD2. TRBV5-3 has ORF status, its function being uncertain. This CDR3 spans 19 amino acids. Trimming cost V 1 base and J 4 bases; bases outside gene matches: 12. CDR3 amino acids: CARSLSIASGREGYNEQFF. Written as DNA, the CDR3 is TGTGCCAGAAGCTTGTCCATTGCTAGCGGGAGGGAAGGTTACAATGAGCAGTTCTTC.

The chain is built from TRBV20-1 and TRBJ1-6; 9 nucleotides line up with TRBD1. The CDR3 runs 14 residues. V lost 3 bases to trimming and J lost 7 bases; unmatched junction nucleotides: 4. CDR1 and CDR2 from the germline V gene are DFQATT and SNEGSKA (reference sequence). CDR3 amino acids: CSASPGTGNSPLHF. CDR3 sequence (DNA): TGCAGTGCTAGTCCCGGGACAGGGAATTCACCCCTCCACTTT.

This clone appeared a few times. The chain uses TRBV5-1 and TRBJ1-5; D not resolved. The germline CDR1 and CDR2 sequences are SGHRS and YFSETQ. CDR3 length: 16 residues. Deletions cut 4 bases from V and 1 base from J, with 15 bases between. The CDR3 nucleotides are TGCGCCAGCAGCCCTACAGTACTTGGGAGCAATCAGCCCCAGCATTTT. This codes for CASSPTVLGSNQPQHF. Supplemented by reference TRBV5-1 and TRBJ1-5, the full variable domain reads KAGVTQTPRYLIKTRGQQVTLSCSPISGHRSVSWYQQTPGQGLQFLFEYFSETQRNKGNFPGRFSGRQFSNSRSEMNVSTLELGDSALYLCASSPTVLGSNQPQHFGDGTRLSIL.

The chain combines TRBV7-9 with TRBJ2-1; 8 nucleotides match TRBD2. CDR3 length: 15 amino acids. V dropped 4 bases and J dropped 4; count of bases not matched to a gene: 6. Germline CDR1 reads SEHNR; CDR2 reads FQNEAQ (reference sequence). Here the CDR3 reads CASSSPGLEYNEQFF. CDR3 DNA: TGTGCCAGCAGCTCCCCGGGACTAGAATACAATGAGCAGTTCTTC.